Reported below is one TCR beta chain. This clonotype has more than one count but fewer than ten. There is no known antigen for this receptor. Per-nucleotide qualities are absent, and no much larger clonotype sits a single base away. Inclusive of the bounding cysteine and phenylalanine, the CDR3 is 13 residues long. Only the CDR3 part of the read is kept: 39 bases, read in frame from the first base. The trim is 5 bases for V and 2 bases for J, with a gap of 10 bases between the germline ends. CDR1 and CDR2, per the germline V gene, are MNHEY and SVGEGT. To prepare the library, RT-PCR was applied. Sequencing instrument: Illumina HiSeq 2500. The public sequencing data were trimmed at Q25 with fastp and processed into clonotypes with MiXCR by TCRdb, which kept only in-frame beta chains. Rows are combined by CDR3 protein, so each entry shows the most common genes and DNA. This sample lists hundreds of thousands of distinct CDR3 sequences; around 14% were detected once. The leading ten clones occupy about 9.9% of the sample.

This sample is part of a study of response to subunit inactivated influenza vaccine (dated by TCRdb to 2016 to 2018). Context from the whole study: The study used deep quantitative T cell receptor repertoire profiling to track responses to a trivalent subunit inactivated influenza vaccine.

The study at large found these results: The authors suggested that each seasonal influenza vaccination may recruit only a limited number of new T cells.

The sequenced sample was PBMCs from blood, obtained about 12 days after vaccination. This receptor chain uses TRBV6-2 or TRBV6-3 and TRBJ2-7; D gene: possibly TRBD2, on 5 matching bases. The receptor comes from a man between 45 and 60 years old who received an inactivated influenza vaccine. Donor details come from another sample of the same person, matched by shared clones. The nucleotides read TGTGCCAGCAGTCCTAGCTCCCCCTACGAGCAGTACTTC. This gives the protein CASSPSSPYEQYF.